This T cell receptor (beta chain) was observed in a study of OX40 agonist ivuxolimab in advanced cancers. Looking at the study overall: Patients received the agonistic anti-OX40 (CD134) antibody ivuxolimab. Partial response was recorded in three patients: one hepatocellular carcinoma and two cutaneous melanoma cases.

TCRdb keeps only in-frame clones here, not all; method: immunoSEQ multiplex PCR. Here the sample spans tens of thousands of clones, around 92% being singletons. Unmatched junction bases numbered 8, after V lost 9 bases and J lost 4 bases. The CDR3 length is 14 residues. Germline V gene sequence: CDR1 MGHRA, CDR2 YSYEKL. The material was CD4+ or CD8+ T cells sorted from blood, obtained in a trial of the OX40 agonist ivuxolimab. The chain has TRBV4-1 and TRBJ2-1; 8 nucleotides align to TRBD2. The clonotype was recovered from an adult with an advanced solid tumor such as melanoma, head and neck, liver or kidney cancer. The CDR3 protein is CASKPGLGYNEQFF. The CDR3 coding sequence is TGCGCCAGTAAGCCGGGACTAGGGTACAATGAGCAGTTCTTC.